These 24 T cell receptor beta chains originate from one sample sequenced in a study of molecular identifiers for immune sequencing clone quantification. TCRdb re-called the PCR reads with MiXCR, one entry per CDR3 protein. The table has approximately 550,000 distinct CDR3 sequences, about 22% seen once. The sequenced material came from naive CD8+ T cells from blood, with Jurkat cell RNA spiked in. This sample's subset: FACS-sorted CD8+CD4-CCR7+CD45RA+ naive T cells. The receptors were sampled from a human donor in good health. Some libraries in this study had Jurkat cell RNA spiked in.

This clonotype was recorded at least ten times. V usage is TRBV24-1 and J usage is TRBJ2-1; 9 bases line up with TRBD2. The J segment lost 3 bases and the V segment lost 3 bases, leaving 11 bases of the junction unmatched. Germline CDR1 KGHDR, CDR2 SFDVKD. This CDR3 comprises 18 residues. CDR3 in amino acids: CATSDDSGLAGSYNEQFF. The CDR3 DNA reads TGTGCCACCAGTGATGATTCGGGTCTAGCGGGGAGCTACAATGAGCAGTTCTTC.

This chain links TRBV19 with TRBJ2-2, with D unclear. Trimming shortened V by 7 bases and J by 2 bases, and 8 bases separated the two germline ends. CDR3 length equals 13 residues. CDR1 is LNHDA, CDR2 SQIVND, per germline (reference sequence). The CDR3 region is CASIWANTGELFF. The DNA of the CDR3 is TGTGCCAGTATATGGGCAAACACCGGGGAGCTGTTTTTT.

The CDR3 coding sequence is TGTGCCACCAGTGACCGCGCTAGCGGGAACTGGAATGAGCAGTTCTTC. Translating it yields CATSDRASGNWNEQFF. The chain couples TRBV24-1 to TRBJ2-1; TRBD2 agrees at 9 bases. This CDR3 comprises 16 residues. Trimming took 4 bases from V and 7 from J; bases not matched to a gene: 10. The germline V gene has CDR1 KGHDR and CDR2 SFDVKD.

V usage is TRBV6-2 or TRBV6-3 and J usage is TRBJ2-3, with D perhaps TRBD2 (6 bases). The CDR3 is made up of 15 amino acids. Per germline, CDR1 MNHEY and CDR2 SVGEGT. Trimming cost V 8 bases and J 3 bases, with 18 bases left between them. CDR3 amino acids: CASRLRGRATDTQYF. For the CDR3, the DNA is TGTGCCAGCCGTTTGCGGGGCAGGGCGACAGATACGCAGTATTTT.

This clonotype has ten or more counts. This sequence joins TRBV7-2 and TRBJ2-7, with D possibly called TRBD1 or TRBD2 (5 bases each). Trimming stripped 5 bases from V and 4 bases from J, with 15 bases between. CDR1 is SGHTA, CDR2 FQGNSA, per germline. This CDR3 is built from 14 residues. CDR3 in DNA: TGTGCCAGCAGCCCAACGGGACCCCCGTACGAGCAGTACTTC. Translation gives CASSPTGPPYEQYF.

Turning to this clonotype: This sequence may be a read error, since a much larger clone differs from it by one base. The chain couples TRBV29-1 to TRBJ1-1, with D possibly TRBD1 on 5 matching bases. The CDR3 runs to 10 residues. The germline gives CDR1 SQVTM, CDR2 ANQGSEA. The CDR3 DNA reads as TGCAGCGTTGAGACAGCTGAAGCTTCCTTT. Amino acid sequence: CSVETAEASF.

This chain connects TRBV21-1 to TRBJ1-2; the D call in the table, TRBD1, was not verified against the DNA. TRBV21-1 represents a pseudogene. This CDR3 is 14 amino acids long. The CDR3 is CASRHNRGSYGYAF. The CDR3 DNA reads TGTGCCAGCAGACATAACAGGGGAAGTTATGGCTACGCCTTC.

There are many counts of this clonotype. The gene calls are TRBV7-9 and TRBJ2-4; no clear D gene. Trimming pared 5 bases from V and 0 bases from J, leaving 14 bases between. Per the germline V gene, CDR1 is SEHNR and CDR2 is FQNEAQ (reference sequence). The CDR3 extends over 16 amino acids. The CDR3 DNA reads as TGTGCCAGCAGCCCTCCCCGTGGAGTAGCCAAAAACATTCAGTACTTC. Amino acids: CASSPPRGVAKNIQYF.

This clonotype occurred a few times. This sequence joins TRBV7-9 and TRBJ2-3; no clear D gene. With 8 bases removed from V and 6 bases from J, the gap between germline ends came to 18 bases. This CDR3 is 14 amino acids long. Germline-derived CDR1 and CDR2 are SEHNR and FQNEAQ (reference sequence). The CDR3 nucleotides are TGTGCCAGCGTAGAGGAGTTACAGCCGGATACGCAGTATTTT. It codes for CASVEELQPDTQYF.

This clonotype occurred a few times. The chain combines TRBV20-1 with TRBJ2-7, with D maybe TRBD1 (5 bases). Germline CDR1 and CDR2: DFQATT and SNEGSKA (reference sequence). The CDR3 consists of 14 residues. Trimming pared 0 bases from V and 1 base from J, leaving 10 bases between. The CDR3 is CSARDRATSYEQYF. The CDR3 DNA follows: TGCAGTGCTAGAGACAGGGCGACGTCCTACGAGCAGTACTTC.

This chain connects TRBV19 to TRBJ1-2; 7 bases are shared with TRBD1. Germline V CDR1 and CDR2: LNHDA, SQIVND (reference sequence). Trimming at V came to 3 bases and at J to 3 bases, leaving 4 bases not matched to a gene. The CDR3 sequence is 14 residues long. The CDR3 is CASSILGTDYGYTF. DNA of the CDR3: TGTGCCAGTAGTATTTTAGGGACAGACTATGGCTACACCTTC.

This clonotype was observed many times. This chain links TRBV12-3 or TRBV12-4 with TRBJ2-2; no clear D. The V end lost 6 bases, the J end lost 6 bases, and 8 bases lay between the germline ends. The CDR3 spans 12 residues. The chain's CDR3 is CASRFSAGELFF. In nucleotides, the CDR3 is TGTGCCAGCAGGTTCAGCGCCGGGGAGCTGTTTTTT.

CDR3 nucleotides: TGTGCCAGCAGCCCCCGGCCTGCGCTAACGACAGGTCCCGAGCAGTACTTC. This codes for CASSPRPALTTGPEQYF. The chain uses TRBV3-1 and TRBJ2-7, with D possibly TRBD1 on 6 matching bases. Germline V gene data show CDR1 as LGHDT and CDR2 as YNNKEL (reference sequence). The V and J ends lost 4 bases and 6 bases respectively, with 25 bases between them. The CDR3 contains 17 residues.

The chain recombines TRBV30 with TRBJ2-1; D assignment may be TRBD1 or TRBD2 (5 bases each). Germline V gene data show CDR1 as GTSNPN and CDR2 as SVGIG (reference sequence). Trimming took off 2 bases at V and 10 bases at J, with 12 bases between the two ends. The CDR3 has 12 amino acids. CDR3 sequence: CAWSKNGAEQFF. DNA of the CDR3: TGTGCCTGGAGTAAGAACGGGGCCGAGCAGTTCTTC. Based on the CDR3 plus reference TRBV30 and TRBJ2-1, the full variable domain is SQTIHQWPATLVQPVGSPLSLECTVEGTSNPNLYWYRQAAGRGLQLLFYSVGIGQISSEVPQNLSASRPQDRQFILSSKKLLLSDSGFYLCAWSKNGAEQFFGPGTRLTVL.

This clonotype has more than one count but fewer than ten. Just one base apart from a much larger clone, this may be a read error. V gene TRBV29-1 combines with J gene TRBJ2-4; TRBD2 matches 9 bases. The CDR3 is 14 amino acids. Germline loops: CDR1 SQVTM, CDR2 ANQGSEA. CDR3 coding DNA: TGCAGCGTCCGGACTAGCGCGACCAAAAACGTTCAGTACTTC. It yields the protein CSVRTSATKNVQYF. The complete variable domain, with remaining parts taken from reference TRBV29-1 and TRBJ2-4, reads SAVISQKPSRDICQRGTSLTIQCQVDSQVTMMFWYRQQPGQSLTLIATANQGSEATYESGFVIDKFPISRPNLTFSTLTVSNMSPEDSSIYLCSVRTSATKNVQYFGAGTRLSVL.

For this clonotype: Given the absence of the conserved phenylalanine or tryptophan at the CDR3 end, a read error is likely. This chain links TRBV11-2 with TRBJ2-7, with a possible D match to TRBD1 (6 bases). Germline CDR1 is SGHAT and CDR2 is FQNNGV. Trimming removed 5 bases at V and 0 bases at J, with 14 bases between. This CDR3 is 15 amino acids long. The CDR3: CASSEMIQGSYEQYL. CDR3 nucleotides: TGTGCCAGCAGCGAAATGATACAGGGCTCCTACGAGCAGTACCTC.

This clonotype has at least ten counts. The chain joins TRBV7-9 to TRBJ2-3, with 7 bases fitting TRBD1. The CDR3 runs 16 residues. Germline V gene sequence: CDR1 SEHNR, CDR2 FQNEAQ (reference sequence). The junction had 12 bases not matched to a gene; V was cut back by 5 bases and J by 4 bases. The CDR3 protein is CASSPKDRVWPDTQYF. DNA of the CDR3: TGTGCCAGCAGCCCCAAAGACAGGGTATGGCCAGATACGCAGTATTTT.

The count of this clonotype is one. A much larger clone lies a single base off, so this may be a read error. The chain carries TRBV29-1 and TRBJ2-5; possible D gene TRBD1, 6 bases. Germline CDR1 is SQVTM and CDR2 is ANQGSEA. The CDR3 runs to 12 residues. The CDR3 here is CSVEHREEAQYF. CDR3 DNA sequence: TGCAGCGTTGAGCACAGGGAAGAGGCCCAGTACTTC.

A word on this clonotype: A junction end diverges from the germline sequence, so it may reflect a read error. The rearrangement links TRBV6-2 or TRBV6-3 to TRBJ2-2; 9 nucleotides agree with TRBD2. Germline assignment: CDR1 MNHEY and CDR2 SVGEGT. This CDR3 is 16 amino acids long. The CDR3 bases are TGTGCCGGCAGCGCGACTAGCGGAGGGTACACCGGGGAGCTGTTTTTT. Encoded protein: CAGSATSGGYTGELFF.

This clonotype was counted between two and nine times. This chain links TRBV7-9 with TRBJ2-5; 8 nucleotides match TRBD1. This CDR3 has 16 amino acids. From germline, CDR1 is SEHNR and CDR2 FQNEAQ (reference sequence). J lost 3 bases, V lost 6 bases, and 12 bases had no gene match. The CDR3 bases are TGTGCCAGCAGTCCAGAACCGGGACAGGAGGAAGAGACCCAGTACTTC. This translates into CASSPEPGQEEETQYF.

This clonotype was detected only a few times. The chain uses TRBV30 and TRBJ2-2; tentative D call: TRBD1 (6 bases). V lost 0 bases to trimming and J lost 2 bases, with 16 bases between them. The germline gives CDR1 GTSNPN, CDR2 SVGIG (reference sequence). The CDR3 extends over 17 amino acids. CDR3 coding DNA: TGTGCCTGGAGTGTATTGGTGTGGACAGCAAACACCGGGGAGCTGTTTTTT. Translation gives CAWSVLVWTANTGELFF.

The chain combines TRBV19 with TRBJ1-5, with D perhaps TRBD1 (5 bases). In germline, CDR1 is LNHDA, CDR2 SQIVND (reference sequence). V lost 6 bases and J lost 6, with 15 bases in between. This CDR3 is built from 14 residues. This CDR3 is CASRDQGDSQPQHF. The CDR3 nucleotides are TGTGCCAGTAGAGATCAGGGTGACAGTCAGCCCCAGCATTTT.

In nucleotides, the CDR3 is TGTGCCAGCGGCCTTACAGGGGGCCCAGAGACCCAGTACTTC. Protein product: CASGLTGGPETQYF. The chain uses TRBV7-6 and TRBJ2-5; 9 positions agree with TRBD1. The CDR3 consists of 14 residues. The germline V gene has CDR1 SGHVS and CDR2 FNYEAQ. V lost 8 bases, J lost 4 bases, and 8 bases stayed unmatched.

This clonotype was recorded a few times. The chain is built from TRBV13 and TRBJ1-2; 7 nucleotides agree with TRBD1. The junction had 4 bases not matched to a gene; V was cut back by 5 bases and J by 1 base. Germline V gene sequence: CDR1 PRHDT, CDR2 FYEKMQ (reference sequence). This CDR3 spans 14 amino acids. The CDR3 sequence is CASSTGQNNYGYTF. CDR3 coding DNA: TGTGCCAGCAGCACGGGACAGAATAACTATGGCTACACCTTC.